The 32 T cell receptor beta chains in this list originate from one sample, sequenced in a study of cytomegalovirus exposure and HLA in healthy donors. The study ran its PCR with 60 Vbeta and 13 Jbeta primers. The protocol was immunoSEQ multiplex PCR, while the TCRdb copy is restricted to in-frame clones and leaves out a portion. The sample yields 52,000 or so clones, more than 75% seen once. Sample: PBMCs. These receptors were taken from a female donor in good health and CMV-seronegative.

This rearrangement joins TRBV15 to TRBJ2-1; no clear D. Germline CDR1 reads LNHNV; CDR2 reads YYDKDF (reference sequence). V lost 4 bases and J 3 bases, leaving 4 bases between the germline ends. The CDR3 length is 12 residues. In DNA form, the CDR3 reads TGTGCCACCAGCACGGGCTACAATGAGCAGTTCTTC. Protein sequence: CATSTGYNEQFF.

Comments on this clone: Other DNA sequences in this sample translate to the same CDR3. The chain combines TRBV5-6 with TRBJ1-2; 8 bases are a match to TRBD1. This CDR3 spans 15 amino acids. Germline V gene data show CDR1 as SGHDT and CDR2 as YYEEEE. J gave up 8 bases and V 1 base, and 10 bases lay outside the gene matches. The chain's CDR3 is CASSLPGQGIQGYTF. CDR3 DNA sequence: TGTGCCAGCAGCTTGCCAGGACAGGGTATCCAGGGCTACACCTTC.

There are a few counts of this clone. The chain uses TRBV10-3 and TRBJ2-3, with TRBD1 matching over 11 bases. Looked up from germline, CDR1 is ENHRY and CDR2 is SYGVKD. The trim removed 4 bases at V and 6 bases at J, leaving 3 bases unmatched. The CDR3 sequence is 14 residues long. For the CDR3, the DNA is TGTGCCATCAGTGGGACAGGGGGCGGCGATACGCAGTATTTT. Amino acid sequence: CAISGTGGGDTQYF.

This chain links TRBV5-1 with TRBJ2-3, with 13 bases lining up with TRBD2. V dropped 4 bases and J dropped 4; count of bases not matched to a gene: 9. This CDR3 has 17 amino acids. Germline values: CDR1 SGHRS, CDR2 YFSETQ. The chain's CDR3 is CASSQRRTSGGSDTQYF. For the CDR3, the DNA is TGCGCCAGCAGCCAACGCAGGACTAGCGGGGGTTCAGATACGCAGTATTTT. The whole variable domain, remainder taken from reference TRBV5-1 and TRBJ2-3, is KAGVTQTPRYLIKTRGQQVTLSCSPISGHRSVSWYQQTPGQGLQFLFEYFSETQRNKGNFPGRFSGRQFSNSRSEMNVSTLELGDSALYLCASSQRRTSGGSDTQYFGPGTRLTVL.

The chain has TRBV6-5 and TRBJ2-2; TRBD1 matches 7 bases. Germline trimming cut 4 bases from V and 8 bases from J; bases unmatched to any gene: 10. The CDR3 is made up of 15 amino acids. The germline gives CDR1 MNHEY, CDR2 SVGAGI. The DNA for the CDR3 is TGTGCCAGCAGTTGGCGACAGGGTCAGTGGGGGGAGCTGTTTTTT. As protein: CASSWRQGQWGELFF.

The CDR3 protein is CASSIGSVSYEQYF. CDR3 DNA: TGTGCCAGTAGTATCGGTTCCGTCTCCTACGAGCAGTACTTC. The rearrangement links TRBV19 to TRBJ2-7; D gene ambiguous. The germline V and J ends were trimmed by 3 bases and 0 bases, with 9 bases remaining between them. CDR3 length equals 14 residues. Germline V gene data show CDR1 as LNHDA and CDR2 as SQIVND (reference sequence).

This sequence joins TRBV30 and TRBJ1-3; 8 nucleotides align to TRBD1. The CDR3 length is 16 residues. Trimming cost V 0 bases and J 4 bases; bases outside gene matches: 8. Germline V CDR1 and CDR2: GTSNPN, SVGIG (reference sequence). The DNA for the CDR3 is TGTGCCTGGAGTGTATCGAAGACAGGGGCCGGAAACACCATATATTTT. Translation: CAWSVSKTGAGNTIYF.

The chain recombines TRBV4-3 with TRBJ2-5; D is possibly TRBD2 (5 bases). V lost 3 bases and J 5 bases, leaving 13 bases between the germline ends. Per germline, CDR1 LGHNA and CDR2 YSLEER. This CDR3 region has 14 residues. CDR3 protein: CASSHATRGETQYF. The CDR3 DNA reads as TGCGCCAGCAGCCACGCAACTAGAGGGGAGACCCAGTACTTC.

The V and J genes are TRBV19 and TRBJ1-4; possible D gene TRBD1, 6 bases. Germline V gene data show CDR1 as LNHDA and CDR2 as SQIVND (reference sequence). V was pared by 5 bases and J by 7 bases, with 17 bases between. CDR3 size: 15 residues. The CDR3 loop is CASSPRRTASEKLFF. The CDR3 DNA reads as TGTGCCAGTAGTCCCCGCAGGACAGCCTCTGAAAAACTGTTTTTT.

The V gene is TRBV7-3, the J gene TRBJ2-3; 8 bases match TRBD2. Trimming took 4 bases from V and 5 from J; bases not matched to a gene: 11. The CDR3 has 16 residues. CDR1 is SGHTA, CDR2 FQGTGA, per germline. CDR3 loop: CASSSQPGLGVDTQYF. The CDR3 region has the DNA TGTGCCAGCAGCTCTCAACCGGGACTAGGGGTAGATACGCAGTATTTT.

The chain carries TRBV30 and TRBJ1-1, with D perhaps matching TRBD1 (5 bases). The CDR3 consists of 14 residues. The germline CDR1 and CDR2 sequences are GTSNPN and SVGIG (reference sequence). V shed 1 base and J shed 4 bases, with 13 bases lying between them. The DNA of the CDR3 is TGTGCCTGGAGTGCTGGGGCCTGGGGCACTGAAGCTTTCTTT. Translation gives CAWSAGAWGTEAFF.

The V gene is TRBV18, the J gene TRBJ1-1; D gene ambiguous. Germline V gene sequence: CDR1 KGHSH, CDR2 LQKENI. CDR3 length equals 13 residues. The ends were cut back, 2 bases at V and 5 bases at J, with 9 bases in the middle. Here the CDR3 DNA reads TGTGCCAGCTCACCAGAGGCTGGGACTGAAGCTTTCTTT. The encoded protein is CASSPEAGTEAFF.

J is TRBJ2-5 and V is TRBV11-3, with TRBD1 as a possible D gene (7 bases). Trimming cost V 1 base and J 2 bases, with 11 bases left between them. CDR1 and CDR2 from the germline V gene are SGHNT and YENEEA. The CDR3 spans 15 residues. CDR3 nucleotides: TGTGCCAGCAGCTTAGCGGCAGGGGGGCAAGAGACCCAGTACTTC. It translates to CASSLAAGGQETQYF.

The V call is TRBV6-4, the J call TRBJ1-2, with 11 bases identical to TRBD1. Losses at the gene ends were 6 bases for V and 5 bases for J; bases not matched to a gene: 5. Germline lookup yields CDR1 MRHNA and CDR2 SNTAGT. The CDR3 totals 14 residues. CDR3 in amino acids: CASRPGTGGYGYTF. In nucleotides, the CDR3 is TGTGCCAGCAGACCCGGGACAGGGGGATATGGCTACACCTTC.

J is TRBJ2-5 and V is TRBV18, with a weak D call TRBD1 (6 bases). Germline lookup yields CDR1 KGHSH and CDR2 LQKENI. The CDR3 extends over 14 amino acids. Trimming stripped 4 bases from V and 2 bases from J, with 11 bases between. The CDR3 spells CASSHSGAQETQYF. The CDR3 bases are TGTGCCAGCTCACACTCAGGGGCACAAGAGACCCAGTACTTC.

This clone turned up a few times. The chain recombines TRBV6-5 with TRBJ2-7; the match to TRBD1 covers 8 bases. CDR3 length: 15 amino acids. V was pared by 4 bases and J by 3 bases, with 8 bases of the junction left unmatched. The germline gives CDR1 MNHEY, CDR2 SVGAGI. CDR3 region: CASSSARTGSYEQYF. DNA of the CDR3: TGTGCCAGCAGTTCCGCGAGGACAGGGAGCTACGAGCAGTACTTC.

This rearrangement joins TRBV4-3 to TRBJ1-2, with TRBD1 identical over 8 bases. Trimming removed 0 bases from V and 8 bases from J; junction bases left unmatched: 11. In germline, CDR1 is LGHNA, CDR2 YSLEER. This CDR3 contains 16 residues. The CDR3 sequence: CASSQDTGQGGLGYTF. The CDR3, as DNA: TGCGCCAGCAGCCAAGACACCGGACAGGGTGGGTTAGGCTACACCTTC.

The V gene is TRBV9, the J gene TRBJ2-6, with D perhaps TRBD1 (5 bases). The CDR3 is 17 amino acids. Germline CDR1 is SGDLS and CDR2 is YYNGEE. The V end lost 4 bases, the J end lost 2 bases, and 16 bases lay between the germline ends. CDR3 in amino acids: CASSSRTGFAGANVLTF. CDR3 in DNA: TGTGCCAGCAGCTCCCGCACAGGTTTTGCTGGGGCCAACGTCCTGACTTTC.

The chain joins TRBV15 to TRBJ1-1; a weak D match, TRBD1 (6 bases). V was trimmed by 3 bases and J by 2 bases, leaving 7 bases between them. Looked up from germline, CDR1 is LNHNV and CDR2 is YYDKDF (reference sequence). This CDR3 spans 13 amino acids. The CDR3, as DNA: TGTGCCACCAGCAGGGACAGCAACACTGAAGCTTTCTTT. The encoded protein is CATSRDSNTEAFF.

The chain's CDR3 is CASTRQGRATDTQYF. In nucleotides, the CDR3 is TGTGCCAGCACCCGACAGGGAAGAGCGACAGATACGCAGTATTTT. This chain joins TRBV6-5 and TRBJ2-3; 7 bases are a match to TRBD1. The J segment lost 3 bases and the V segment lost 7 bases, leaving 10 bases of the junction unmatched. CDR3 length equals 15 residues. The germline gives CDR1 MNHEY, CDR2 SVGAGI.

V is TRBV28 and J is TRBJ2-7; a possible D gene is TRBD1 (6 bases). This CDR3 has 12 residues. CDR1 and CDR2 (germline): MDHEN, SYDVKM. V gave up 1 base and J gave up 5 bases, with 6 bases separating them. The CDR3 sequence: CASSLYRDEQYF. DNA of the CDR3: TGTGCCAGCAGTTTATACAGGGACGAGCAGTACTTC.

The V call is TRBV5-6, the J call TRBJ2-7; 8 nucleotides agree with TRBD2. Looked up from germline, CDR1 is SGHDT and CDR2 is YYEEEE. V lost 0 bases and J lost 3; bases outside the gene matches: 8. The CDR3 is made up of 16 amino acids. The CDR3 region is CASSLAVERGSYEQYF. The CDR3, as DNA: TGTGCCAGCAGCTTGGCCGTCGAGCGGGGGAGCTACGAGCAGTACTTC.

There are a few counts of this clone. The chain links TRBV18 to TRBJ1-4; 7 nucleotides line up with TRBD1. Trimming cost V 6 bases and J 4 bases; bases outside gene matches: 5. The CDR3 sequence is 14 residues long. Germline V gene data show CDR1 as KGHSH and CDR2 as LQKENI. In DNA, the CDR3 is TGTGCCAGCTCCTCGGACAGGATTAATGAAAAACTGTTTTTT. Its translation is CASSSDRINEKLFF.

The rearrangement links TRBV18 to TRBJ1-1; 11 bases are a match to TRBD1. The CDR3 consists of 15 residues. Losses at the gene ends were 3 bases for V and 1 base for J; bases not matched to a gene: 1. Germline lookup yields CDR1 KGHSH and CDR2 LQKENI. The CDR3 DNA sequence: TGTGCCAGCTCACCCGGGACAGGGGGGAACACTGAAGCTTTCTTT. Its protein is CASSPGTGGNTEAFF.

This clone has a handful of counts. The rearrangement joins TRBV9 to TRBJ2-2; a possible D gene is TRBD2 (5 bases). Germline lookup yields CDR1 SGDLS and CDR2 YYNGEE. The CDR3 runs 15 residues. Trimming took off 0 bases at V and 6 bases at J, with 12 bases between the two ends. CDR3 nucleotides: TGTGCCAGCAGCGTAGGGAGGCCCCACTCCGGGGAGCTGTTTTTT. Protein sequence: CASSVGRPHSGELFF.

J is TRBJ1-2 and V is TRBV7-2; D is perhaps TRBD1 (5 bases). Germline V gives CDR1 SGHTA, CDR2 FQGNSA. Trimming shortened V by 3 bases and J by 6 bases, and 17 bases separated the two germline ends. CDR3 length equals 15 residues. The CDR3 nucleotides are TGTGCCAGCAGCTTGAGACAGCTAAAGGGTCATGGCTACACCTTC. Its translation: CASSLRQLKGHGYTF.

This chain connects TRBV6-1 to TRBJ2-7, with 10 bases that match TRBD2. CDR1 is MNHNS and CDR2 is SASEGT in the germline V gene. CDR3 length equals 15 residues. J was trimmed by 2 bases and V by 2 bases; bases with no gene match: 3. CDR3 DNA sequence: TGTGCCAGCAGTGAACAACTAGCGGGAACCTACGAGCAGTACTTC. This encodes CASSEQLAGTYEQYF.

The chain is built from TRBV29-1 and TRBJ1-1, with 9 bases fitting TRBD1. With 6 bases clipped from V and 1 base from J, the junction kept 6 bases outside the gene matches. The CDR3 spans 14 residues. Germline CDR1 SQVTM, CDR2 ANQGSEA. CDR3 protein: CSVDNRGQNTEAFF. CDR3 nucleotide sequence: TGCAGCGTCGATAACAGGGGGCAGAACACTGAAGCTTTCTTT. The full variable domain, its missing parts supplied by reference TRBV29-1 and TRBJ1-1, is SAVISQKPSRDICQRGTSLTIQCQVDSQVTMMFWYRQQPGQSLTLIATANQGSEATYESGFVIDKFPISRPNLTFSTLTVSNMSPEDSSIYLCSVDNRGQNTEAFFGQGTRLTVV.

The V gene is TRBV29-1, the J gene TRBJ1-2, with 9 bases that match TRBD1. Germline CDR1 SQVTM, CDR2 ANQGSEA. V dropped 5 bases and J dropped 8; count of bases not matched to a gene: 18. CDR3 size: 16 residues. The DNA for the CDR3 is TGCAGCGTTTGGGGACCGGGACAGGGCCTCGTGGGGGGCTACACCTTC. Translated, it gives CSVWGPGQGLVGGYTF.

Concerning this clone itself: Other DNA sequences in the same sample also yield this CDR3. The chain employs TRBV28 and TRBJ1-2; the D gene is possibly TRBD1 (6 bases). Trimming took off 2 bases at V and 8 bases at J, with 9 bases between the two ends. The CDR3 has 12 residues. CDR1 and CDR2 from the germline V gene are MDHEN and SYDVKM. CDR3 sequence reads: CASSLQGQGYTF. DNA of the CDR3: TGTGCCAGCAGTTTACAGGGGCAAGGCTACACCTTC.

The chain links TRBV9 to TRBJ2-3; 12 bases fit TRBD2. Germline V CDR1 and CDR2: SGDLS, YYNGEE. V shed 0 bases, J shed 6 bases, and the junction held 5 bases outside the gene matches. The CDR3 runs to 16 residues. For the CDR3, the DNA is TGTGCCAGCAGCGTAGGCCTAGCGGGGGGGCTCGATACGCAGTATTTT. Its protein is CASSVGLAGGLDTQYF.

The rearrangement links TRBV19 to TRBJ1-5; D possibly corresponds to TRBD1 (6 bases). The CDR3 loop spans 17 amino acids. CDR1 is LNHDA, CDR2 SQIVND, per germline (reference sequence). V shed 1 base and J shed 1 base, with 14 bases lying between them. Here the CDR3 reads CASSIVGMGASNQPQHF. The CDR3 DNA sequence: TGTGCCAGTAGTATAGTGGGAATGGGGGCAAGCAATCAGCCCCAGCATTTT.